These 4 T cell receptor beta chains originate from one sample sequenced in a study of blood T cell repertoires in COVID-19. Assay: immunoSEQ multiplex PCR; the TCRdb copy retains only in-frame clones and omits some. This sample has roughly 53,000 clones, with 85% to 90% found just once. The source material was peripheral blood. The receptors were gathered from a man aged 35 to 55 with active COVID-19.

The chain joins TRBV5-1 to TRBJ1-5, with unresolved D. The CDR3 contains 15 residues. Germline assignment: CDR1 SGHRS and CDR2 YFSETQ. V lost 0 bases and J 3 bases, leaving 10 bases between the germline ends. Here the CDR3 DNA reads TGCGCCAGCAGCTTGGAATCGGGGTTCAATCAGCCCCAGCATTTT. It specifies CASSLESGFNQPQHF.

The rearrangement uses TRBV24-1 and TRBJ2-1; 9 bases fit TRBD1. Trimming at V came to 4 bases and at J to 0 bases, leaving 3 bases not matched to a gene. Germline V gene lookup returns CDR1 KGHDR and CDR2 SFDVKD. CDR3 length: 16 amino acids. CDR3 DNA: TGTGCCACCAGTGACATGACAGGGGGCTCCTACAATGAGCAGTTCTTC. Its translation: CATSDMTGGSYNEQFF.

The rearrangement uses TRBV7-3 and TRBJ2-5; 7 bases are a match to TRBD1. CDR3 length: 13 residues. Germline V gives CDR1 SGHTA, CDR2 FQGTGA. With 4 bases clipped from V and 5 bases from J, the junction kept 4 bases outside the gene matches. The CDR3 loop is CASSSGTAETQYF. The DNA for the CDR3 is TGTGCCAGCAGCTCCGGGACAGCGGAGACCCAGTACTTC.

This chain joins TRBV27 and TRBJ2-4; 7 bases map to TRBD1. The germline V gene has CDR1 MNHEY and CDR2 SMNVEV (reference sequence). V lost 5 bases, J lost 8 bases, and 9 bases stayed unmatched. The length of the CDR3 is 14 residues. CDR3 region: CASSPRQGLYIQYF. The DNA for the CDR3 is TGTGCCAGCAGTCCCCGACAGGGATTATACATTCAGTACTTC.